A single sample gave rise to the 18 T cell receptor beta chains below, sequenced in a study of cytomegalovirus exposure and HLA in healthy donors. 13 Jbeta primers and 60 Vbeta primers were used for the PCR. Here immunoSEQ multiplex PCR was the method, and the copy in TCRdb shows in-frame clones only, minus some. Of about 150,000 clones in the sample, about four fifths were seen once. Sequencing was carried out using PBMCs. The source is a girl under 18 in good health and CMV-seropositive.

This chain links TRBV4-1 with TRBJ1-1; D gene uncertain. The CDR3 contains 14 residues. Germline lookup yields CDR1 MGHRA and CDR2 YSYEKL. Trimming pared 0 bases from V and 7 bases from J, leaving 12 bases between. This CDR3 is CASSQDPEGIEAFF. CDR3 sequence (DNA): TGCGCCAGCAGCCAAGATCCGGAGGGAATTGAAGCTTTCTTT.

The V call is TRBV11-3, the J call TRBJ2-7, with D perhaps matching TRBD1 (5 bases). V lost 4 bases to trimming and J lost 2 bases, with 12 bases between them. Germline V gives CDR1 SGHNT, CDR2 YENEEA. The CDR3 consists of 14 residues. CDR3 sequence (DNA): TGTGCCAGCAGCTATGAGGACACCGCCTACGAGCAGTACTTC. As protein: CASSYEDTAYEQYF.

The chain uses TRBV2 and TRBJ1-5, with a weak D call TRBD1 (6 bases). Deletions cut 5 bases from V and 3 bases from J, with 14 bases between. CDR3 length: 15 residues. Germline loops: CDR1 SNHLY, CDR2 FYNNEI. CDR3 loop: CASSQDSLLNQPQHF. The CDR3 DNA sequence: TGTGCCAGCAGTCAGGACAGCCTTCTCAATCAGCCCCAGCATTTT.

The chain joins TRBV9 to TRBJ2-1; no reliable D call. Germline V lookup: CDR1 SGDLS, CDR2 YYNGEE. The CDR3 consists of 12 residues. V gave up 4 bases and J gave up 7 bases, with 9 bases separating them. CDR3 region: CASSPQVNEQFF. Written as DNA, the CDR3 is TGTGCCAGCAGCCCACAAGTTAATGAGCAGTTCTTC.

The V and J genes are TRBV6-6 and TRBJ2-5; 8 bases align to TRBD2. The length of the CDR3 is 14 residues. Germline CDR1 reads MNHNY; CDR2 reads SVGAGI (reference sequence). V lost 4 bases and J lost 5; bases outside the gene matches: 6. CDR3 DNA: TGTGCCAGCAGTTCGGGGGGGCGCGAGGAGACCCAGTACTTC. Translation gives CASSSGGREETQYF.

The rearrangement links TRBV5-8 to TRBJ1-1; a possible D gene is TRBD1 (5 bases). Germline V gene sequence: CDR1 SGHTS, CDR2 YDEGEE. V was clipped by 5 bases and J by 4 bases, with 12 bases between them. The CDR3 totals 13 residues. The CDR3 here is CASRRGRGTEAFF. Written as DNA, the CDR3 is TGTGCCAGCAGGCGGGGACGGGGCACTGAAGCTTTCTTT.

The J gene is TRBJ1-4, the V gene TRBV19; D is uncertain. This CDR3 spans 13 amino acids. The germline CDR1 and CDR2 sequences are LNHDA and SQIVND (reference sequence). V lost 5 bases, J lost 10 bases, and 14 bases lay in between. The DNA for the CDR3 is TGTGCCAGTAGTTCCGTGGGAGCTCTAAAACTGTTTTTT. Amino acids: CASSSVGALKLFF.

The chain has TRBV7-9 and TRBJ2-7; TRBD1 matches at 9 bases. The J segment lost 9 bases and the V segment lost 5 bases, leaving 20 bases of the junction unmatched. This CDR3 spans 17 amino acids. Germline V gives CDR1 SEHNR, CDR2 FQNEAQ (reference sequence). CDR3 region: CASSPKNRDRELRGQYF. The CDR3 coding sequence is TGTGCCAGCAGCCCCAAGAACCGGGACAGGGAACTACGAGGGCAGTACTTC. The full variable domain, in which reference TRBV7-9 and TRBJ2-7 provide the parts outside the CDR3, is DTGVSQNPRHKITKRGQNVTFRCDPISEHNRLYWYRQTLGQGPEFLTYFQNEAQLEKSRLLSDRFSAERPKGSFSTLEIQRTEQGDSAMYLCASSPKNRDRELRGQYFGPGTRLTVT.

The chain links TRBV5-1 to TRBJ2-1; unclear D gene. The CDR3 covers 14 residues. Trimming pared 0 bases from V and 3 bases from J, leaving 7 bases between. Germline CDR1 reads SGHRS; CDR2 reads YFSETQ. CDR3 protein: CASSLGHLYNEQFF. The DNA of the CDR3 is TGCGCCAGCAGCTTGGGACACCTCTACAATGAGCAGTTCTTC.

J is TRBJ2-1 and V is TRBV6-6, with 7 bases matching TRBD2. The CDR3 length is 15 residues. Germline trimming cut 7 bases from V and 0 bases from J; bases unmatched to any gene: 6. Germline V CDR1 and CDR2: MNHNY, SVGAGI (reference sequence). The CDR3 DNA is TGTGCCAGCACCCAGGGAGGGAGCTCCTACAATGAGCAGTTCTTC. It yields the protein CASTQGGSSYNEQFF.

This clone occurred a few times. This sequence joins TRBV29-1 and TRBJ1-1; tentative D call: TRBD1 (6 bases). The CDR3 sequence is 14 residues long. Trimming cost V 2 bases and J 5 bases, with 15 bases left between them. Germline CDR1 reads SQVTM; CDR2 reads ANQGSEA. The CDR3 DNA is TGCAGCGTTGAACGACGGGGGGCTTTGACTGAAGCTTTCTTT. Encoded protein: CSVERRGALTEAFF. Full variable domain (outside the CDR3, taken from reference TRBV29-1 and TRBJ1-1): SAVISQKPSRDICQRGTSLTIQCQVDSQVTMMFWYRQQPGQSLTLIATANQGSEATYESGFVIDKFPISRPNLTFSTLTVSNMSPEDSSIYLCSVERRGALTEAFFGQGTRLTVV.

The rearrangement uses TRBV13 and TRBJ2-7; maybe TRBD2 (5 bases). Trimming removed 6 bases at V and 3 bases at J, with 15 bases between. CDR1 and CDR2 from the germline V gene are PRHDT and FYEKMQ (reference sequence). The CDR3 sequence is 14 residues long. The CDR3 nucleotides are TGTGCCAGCAGGCGGACTGGTGGAGACTACGAGCAGTACTTC. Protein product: CASRRTGGDYEQYF.

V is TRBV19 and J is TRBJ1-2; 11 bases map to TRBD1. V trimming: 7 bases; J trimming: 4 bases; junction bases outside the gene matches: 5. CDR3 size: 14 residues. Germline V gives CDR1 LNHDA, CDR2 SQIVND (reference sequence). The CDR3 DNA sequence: TGTGCCAGTACCTGGACAGGGGGCGGCTATGGCTACACCTTC. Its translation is CASTWTGGGYGYTF.

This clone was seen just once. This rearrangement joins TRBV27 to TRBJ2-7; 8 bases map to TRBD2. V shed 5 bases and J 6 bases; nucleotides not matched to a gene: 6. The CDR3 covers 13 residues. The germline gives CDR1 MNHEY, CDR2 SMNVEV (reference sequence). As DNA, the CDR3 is TGTGCCAGCAGTCTTGGACTAGCCTTCGAGCAGTACTTC. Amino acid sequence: CASSLGLAFEQYF.

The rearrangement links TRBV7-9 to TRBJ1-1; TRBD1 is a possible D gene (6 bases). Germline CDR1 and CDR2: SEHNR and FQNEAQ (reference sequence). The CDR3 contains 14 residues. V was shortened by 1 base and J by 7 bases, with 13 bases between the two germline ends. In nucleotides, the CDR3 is TGTGCCAGCAGCTTAGTACAGGGAGGGAATGAAGCTTTCTTT. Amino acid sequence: CASSLVQGGNEAFF.

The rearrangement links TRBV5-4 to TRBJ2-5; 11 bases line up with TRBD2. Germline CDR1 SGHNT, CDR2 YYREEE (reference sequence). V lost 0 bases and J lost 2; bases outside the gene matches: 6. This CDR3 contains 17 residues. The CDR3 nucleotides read TGTGCCAGCAGCTTGGCCTTCACTAGCGGGGGACAAGAGACCCAGTACTTC. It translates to CASSLAFTSGGQETQYF.

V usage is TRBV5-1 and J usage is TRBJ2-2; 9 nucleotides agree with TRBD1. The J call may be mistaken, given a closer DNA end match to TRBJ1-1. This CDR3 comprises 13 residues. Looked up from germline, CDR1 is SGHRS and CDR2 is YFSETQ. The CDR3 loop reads CASTRDRDTEAFF. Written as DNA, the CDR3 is TGCGCCAGCACCCGGGACAGGGATACTGAAGCTTTCTTT.

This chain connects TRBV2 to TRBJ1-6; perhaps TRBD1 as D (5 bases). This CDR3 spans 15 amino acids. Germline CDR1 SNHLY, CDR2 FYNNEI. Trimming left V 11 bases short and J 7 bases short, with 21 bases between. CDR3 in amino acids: CAGVLTPGLNSPLHF. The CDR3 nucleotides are TGTGCCGGGGTCCTCACACCGGGACTCAATTCACCCCTCCACTTT.